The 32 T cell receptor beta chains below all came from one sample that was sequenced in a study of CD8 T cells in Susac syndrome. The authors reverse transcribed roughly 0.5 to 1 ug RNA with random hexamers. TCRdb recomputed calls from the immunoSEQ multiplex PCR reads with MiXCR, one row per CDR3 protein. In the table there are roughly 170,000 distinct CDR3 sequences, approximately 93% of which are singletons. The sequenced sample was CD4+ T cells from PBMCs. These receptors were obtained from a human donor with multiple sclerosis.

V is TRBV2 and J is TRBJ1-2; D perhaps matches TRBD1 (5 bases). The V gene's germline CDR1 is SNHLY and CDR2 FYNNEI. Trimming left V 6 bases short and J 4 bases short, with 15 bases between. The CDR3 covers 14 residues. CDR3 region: CASRARWGLYGYTF. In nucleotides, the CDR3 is TGTGCCAGCAGGGCTCGGTGGGGCCTCTATGGCTACACCTTC.

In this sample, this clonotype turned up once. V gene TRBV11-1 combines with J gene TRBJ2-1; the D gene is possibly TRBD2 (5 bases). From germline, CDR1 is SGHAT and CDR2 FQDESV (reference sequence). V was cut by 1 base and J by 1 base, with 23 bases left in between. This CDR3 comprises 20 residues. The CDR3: CASSLGVSALWTQSYNEQFF. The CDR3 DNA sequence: TGTGCCAGCAGCTTAGGGGTCTCGGCATTGTGGACTCAGTCCTACAATGAGCAGTTCTTC.

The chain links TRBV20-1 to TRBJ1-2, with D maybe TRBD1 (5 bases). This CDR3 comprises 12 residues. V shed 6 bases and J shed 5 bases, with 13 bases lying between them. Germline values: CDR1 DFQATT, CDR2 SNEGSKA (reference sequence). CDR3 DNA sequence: TGCAGTGCGCGGGACGGGAGTTATGGCTACACCTTC. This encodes CSARDGSYGYTF.

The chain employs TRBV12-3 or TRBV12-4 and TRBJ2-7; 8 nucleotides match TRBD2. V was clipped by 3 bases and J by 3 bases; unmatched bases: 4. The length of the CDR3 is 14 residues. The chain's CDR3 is CASSFGLAGYEQYF. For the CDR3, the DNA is TGTGCCAGCAGTTTTGGTCTAGCGGGCTACGAGCAGTACTTC.

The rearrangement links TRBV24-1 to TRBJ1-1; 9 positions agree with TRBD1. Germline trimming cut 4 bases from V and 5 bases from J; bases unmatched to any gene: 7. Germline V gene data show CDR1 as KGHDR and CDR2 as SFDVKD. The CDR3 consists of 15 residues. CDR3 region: CATSDRPGTGTEAFF. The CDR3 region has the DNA TGTGCCACCAGTGACCGTCCCGGGACAGGGACTGAAGCTTTCTTT.

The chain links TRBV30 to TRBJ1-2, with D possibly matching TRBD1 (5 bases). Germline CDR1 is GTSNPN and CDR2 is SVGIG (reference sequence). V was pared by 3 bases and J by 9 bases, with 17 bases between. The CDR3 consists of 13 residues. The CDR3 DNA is TGTGCCTGGAGCCCCCCGGGACTGACCCGCTACACCTTC. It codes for CAWSPPGLTRYTF.

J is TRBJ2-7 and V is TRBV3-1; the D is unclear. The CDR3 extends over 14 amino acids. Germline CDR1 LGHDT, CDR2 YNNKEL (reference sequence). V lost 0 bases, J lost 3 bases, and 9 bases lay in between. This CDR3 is CASSQDGGNYEQYF. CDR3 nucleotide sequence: TGTGCCAGCAGCCAAGATGGCGGAAACTACGAGCAGTACTTC.

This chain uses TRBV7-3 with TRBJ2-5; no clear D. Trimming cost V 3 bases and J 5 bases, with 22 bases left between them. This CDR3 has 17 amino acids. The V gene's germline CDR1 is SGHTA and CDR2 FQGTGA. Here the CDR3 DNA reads TGTGCCAGCAGCTTCTCCGGAGACGGCCTGTTGCCGGAGACCCAGTACTTC. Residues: CASSFSGDGLLPETQYF. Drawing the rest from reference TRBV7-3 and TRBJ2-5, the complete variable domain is GAGVSQTPSNKVTEKGKYVELRCDPISGHTALYWYRQSLGQGPEFLIYFQGTGAADDSGLPNDRFFAVRPEGSVSTLKIQRTERGDSAVYLCASSFSGDGLLPETQYFGPGTRLLVL.

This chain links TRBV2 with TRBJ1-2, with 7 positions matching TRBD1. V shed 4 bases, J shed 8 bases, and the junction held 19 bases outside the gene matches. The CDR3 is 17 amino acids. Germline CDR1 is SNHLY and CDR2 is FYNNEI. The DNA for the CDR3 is TGTGCCAGCAGTGGCGGGTGGGGTAGACAGGGATCAGGAGGCTACACCTTC. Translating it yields CASSGGWGRQGSGGYTF.

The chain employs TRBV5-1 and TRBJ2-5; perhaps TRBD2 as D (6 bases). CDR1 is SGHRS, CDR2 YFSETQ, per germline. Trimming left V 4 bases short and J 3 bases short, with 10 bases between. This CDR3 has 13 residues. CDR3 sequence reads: CASSHPGEETQYF. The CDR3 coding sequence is TGCGCCAGCAGCCACCCGGGAGAAGAGACCCAGTACTTC. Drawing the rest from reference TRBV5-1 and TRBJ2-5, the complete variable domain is KAGVTQTPRYLIKTRGQQVTLSCSPISGHRSVSWYQQTPGQGLQFLFEYFSETQRNKGNFPGRFSGRQFSNSRSEMNVSTLELGDSALYLCASSHPGEETQYFGPGTRLLVL.

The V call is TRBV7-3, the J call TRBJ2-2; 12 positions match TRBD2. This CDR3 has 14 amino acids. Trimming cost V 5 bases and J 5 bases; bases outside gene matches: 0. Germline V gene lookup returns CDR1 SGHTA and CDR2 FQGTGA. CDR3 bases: TGTGCCAGCAGCGGGACTAGCGGGACCGGGGAGCTGTTTTTT. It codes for CASSGTSGTGELFF.

CDR3 nucleotides: TGCGCCAGCAGCCAAGGAATTAACAGGAATTCCGGGGAGCTGTTTTTT. Translation: CASSQGINRNSGELFF. This chain links TRBV4-1 with TRBJ2-2; TRBD1 is a possible D gene (5 bases). Germline-derived CDR1 and CDR2 are MGHRA and YSYEKL. V gave up 1 base and J gave up 6 bases, with 15 bases separating them. The CDR3 has 16 residues.

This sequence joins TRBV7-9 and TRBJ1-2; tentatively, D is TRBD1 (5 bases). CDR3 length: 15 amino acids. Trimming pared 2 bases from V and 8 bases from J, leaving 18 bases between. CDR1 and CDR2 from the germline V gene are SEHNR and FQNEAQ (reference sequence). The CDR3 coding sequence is TGTGCCAGCAGCTTAATGGACTCGCCCGGGGGGGGCTACACCTTC. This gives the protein CASSLMDSPGGGYTF.

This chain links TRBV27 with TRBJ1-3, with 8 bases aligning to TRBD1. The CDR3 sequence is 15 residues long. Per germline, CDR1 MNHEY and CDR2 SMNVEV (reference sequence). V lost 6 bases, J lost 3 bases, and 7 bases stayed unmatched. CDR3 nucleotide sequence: TGTGCCAGCAGCACTGACAGGGGAGATGGAAACACCATATATTTT. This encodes CASSTDRGDGNTIYF.

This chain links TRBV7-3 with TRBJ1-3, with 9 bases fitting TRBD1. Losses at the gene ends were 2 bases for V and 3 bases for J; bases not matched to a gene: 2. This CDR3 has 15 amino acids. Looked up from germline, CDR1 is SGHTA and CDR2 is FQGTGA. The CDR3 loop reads CASSLGQGIGNTIYF. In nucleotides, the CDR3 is TGTGCCAGCAGCTTAGGACAGGGGATTGGAAACACCATATATTTT.

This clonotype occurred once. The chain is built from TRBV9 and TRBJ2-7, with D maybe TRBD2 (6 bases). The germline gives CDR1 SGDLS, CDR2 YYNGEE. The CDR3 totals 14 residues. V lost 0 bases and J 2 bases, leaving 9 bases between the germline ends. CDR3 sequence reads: CASSVVAEAYEQYF. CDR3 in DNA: TGTGCCAGCAGCGTAGTAGCGGAGGCCTACGAGCAGTACTTC.

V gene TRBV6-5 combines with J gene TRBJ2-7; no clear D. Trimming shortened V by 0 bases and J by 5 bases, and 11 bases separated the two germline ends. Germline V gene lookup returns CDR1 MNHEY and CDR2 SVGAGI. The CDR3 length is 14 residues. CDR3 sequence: CASSYSGMSHEQYF. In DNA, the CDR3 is TGTGCCAGCAGTTACTCTGGCATGTCCCACGAGCAGTACTTC.

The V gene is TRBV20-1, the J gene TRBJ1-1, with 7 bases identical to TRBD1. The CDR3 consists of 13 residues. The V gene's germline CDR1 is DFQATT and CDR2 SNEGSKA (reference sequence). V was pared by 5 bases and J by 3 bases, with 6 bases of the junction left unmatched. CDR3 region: CSALGTAHTEAFF. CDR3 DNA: TGCAGTGCTCTCGGGACAGCTCACACTGAAGCTTTCTTT.

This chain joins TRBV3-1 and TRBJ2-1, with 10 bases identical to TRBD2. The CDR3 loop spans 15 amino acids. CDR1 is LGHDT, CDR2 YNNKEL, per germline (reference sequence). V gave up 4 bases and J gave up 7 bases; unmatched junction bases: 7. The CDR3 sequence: CASSLGLAVGNEQFF. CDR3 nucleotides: TGTGCCAGCAGCCTTGGACTAGCGGTGGGGAATGAGCAGTTCTTC.

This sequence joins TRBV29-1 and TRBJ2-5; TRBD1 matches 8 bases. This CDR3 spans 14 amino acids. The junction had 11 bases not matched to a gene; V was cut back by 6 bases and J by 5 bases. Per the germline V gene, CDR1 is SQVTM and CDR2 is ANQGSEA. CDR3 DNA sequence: TGCAGCGTGAGAGGACAGGGCATTGGTGAGACCCAGTACTTC. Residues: CSVRGQGIGETQYF.

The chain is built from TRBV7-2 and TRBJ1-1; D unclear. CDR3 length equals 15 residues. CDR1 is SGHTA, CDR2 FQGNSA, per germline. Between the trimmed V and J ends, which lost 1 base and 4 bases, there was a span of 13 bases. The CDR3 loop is CASSLVSLGRTEAFF. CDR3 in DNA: TGTGCCAGCAGCTTAGTAAGCCTGGGCCGCACTGAAGCTTTCTTT.

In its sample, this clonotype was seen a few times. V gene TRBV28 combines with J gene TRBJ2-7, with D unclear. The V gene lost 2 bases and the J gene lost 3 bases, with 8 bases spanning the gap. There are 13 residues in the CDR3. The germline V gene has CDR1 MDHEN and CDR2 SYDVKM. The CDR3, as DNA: TGTGCCAGCAGTTTAGGACGGAACTACGAGCAGTACTTC. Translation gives CASSLGRNYEQYF.

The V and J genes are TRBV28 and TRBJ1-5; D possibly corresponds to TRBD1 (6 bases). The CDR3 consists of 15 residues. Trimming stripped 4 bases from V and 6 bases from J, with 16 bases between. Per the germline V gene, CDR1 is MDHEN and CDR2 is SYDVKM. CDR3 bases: TGTGCCAGCAGTTCTCCTAGAGGGGGAGTTCAGCCCCAGCATTTT. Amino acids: CASSSPRGGVQPQHF.

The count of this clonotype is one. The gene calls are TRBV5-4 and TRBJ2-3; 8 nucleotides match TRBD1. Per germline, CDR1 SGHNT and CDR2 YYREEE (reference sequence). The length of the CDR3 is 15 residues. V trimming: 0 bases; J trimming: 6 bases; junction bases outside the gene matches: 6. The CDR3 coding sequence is TGTGCCAGCAGCTTGGCCGGACAGGGTGTTGATACGCAGTATTTT. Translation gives CASSLAGQGVDTQYF.

CDR3 loop: CSARVRGEQETQYF. The CDR3 DNA reads as TGCAGTGCTAGAGTACGGGGTGAACAAGAGACCCAGTACTTC. The chain combines TRBV20-1 with TRBJ2-5; D may be TRBD2 (5 bases). This CDR3 is 14 amino acids long. V gave up 1 base and J gave up 2 bases, with 11 bases separating them. The germline gives CDR1 DFQATT, CDR2 SNEGSKA (reference sequence).

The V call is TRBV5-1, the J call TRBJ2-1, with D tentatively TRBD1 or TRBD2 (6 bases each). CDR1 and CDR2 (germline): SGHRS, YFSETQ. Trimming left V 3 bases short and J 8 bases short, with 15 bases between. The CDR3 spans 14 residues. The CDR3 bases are TGCGCCAGCAGCTCTAACCCAGGGGACTATGAGCAGTTCTTC. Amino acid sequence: CASSSNPGDYEQFF. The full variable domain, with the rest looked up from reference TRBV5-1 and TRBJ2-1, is KAGVTQTPRYLIKTRGQQVTLSCSPISGHRSVSWYQQTPGQGLQFLFEYFSETQRNKGNFPGRFSGRQFSNSRSEMNVSTLELGDSALYLCASSSNPGDYEQFFGPGTRLTVL.

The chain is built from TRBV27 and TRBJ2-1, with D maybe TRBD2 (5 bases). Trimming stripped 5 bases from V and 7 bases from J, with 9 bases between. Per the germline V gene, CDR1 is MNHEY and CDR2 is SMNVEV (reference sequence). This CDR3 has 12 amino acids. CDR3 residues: CASSLERNEQFF. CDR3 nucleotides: TGTGCCAGCAGTCTAGAGCGGAATGAGCAGTTCTTC.

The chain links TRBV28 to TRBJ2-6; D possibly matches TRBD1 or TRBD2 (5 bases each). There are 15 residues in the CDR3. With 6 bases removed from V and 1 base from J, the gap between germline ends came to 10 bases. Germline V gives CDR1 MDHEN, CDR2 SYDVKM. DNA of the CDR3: TGTGCCAGCAGGGGGGAAAGTTCTGGGGCCAACGTCCTGACTTTC. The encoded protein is CASRGESSGANVLTF. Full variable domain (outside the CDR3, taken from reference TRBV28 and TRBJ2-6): DVKVTQSSRYLVKRTGEKVFLECVQDMDHENMFWYRQDPGLGLRLIYFSYDVKMKEKGDIPEGYSVSREKKERFSLILESASTNQTSMYLCASRGESSGANVLTFGAGSRLTVL.

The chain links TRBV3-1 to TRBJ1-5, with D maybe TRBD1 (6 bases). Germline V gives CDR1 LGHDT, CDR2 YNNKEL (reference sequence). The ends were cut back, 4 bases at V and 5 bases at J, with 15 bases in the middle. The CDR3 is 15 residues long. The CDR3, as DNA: TGTGCCAGCAGCCGAAGTTCGGACAGTTATCAGCCCCAGCATTTT. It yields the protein CASSRSSDSYQPQHF. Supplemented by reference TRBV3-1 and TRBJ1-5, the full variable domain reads DTAVSQTPKYLVTQMGNDKSIKCEQNLGHDTMYWYKQDSKKFLKIMFSYNNKELIINETVPNRFSPKSPDKAHLNLHINSLELGDSAVYFCASSRSSDSYQPQHFGDGTRLSIL.

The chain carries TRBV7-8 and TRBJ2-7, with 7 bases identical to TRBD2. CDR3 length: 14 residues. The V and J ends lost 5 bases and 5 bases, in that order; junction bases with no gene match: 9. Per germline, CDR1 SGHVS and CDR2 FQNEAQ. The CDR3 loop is CASSPGTMGNEQYF. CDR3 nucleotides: TGTGCCAGCAGCCCCGGGACTATGGGGAACGAGCAGTACTTC. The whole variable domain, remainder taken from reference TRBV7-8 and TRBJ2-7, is GAGVSQSPRYKVAKRGQDVALRCDPISGHVSLFWYQQALGQGPEFLTYFQNEAQLDKSGLPSDRFFAERPEGSVSTLKIQRTQQEDSAVYLCASSPGTMGNEQYFGPGTRLTVT.

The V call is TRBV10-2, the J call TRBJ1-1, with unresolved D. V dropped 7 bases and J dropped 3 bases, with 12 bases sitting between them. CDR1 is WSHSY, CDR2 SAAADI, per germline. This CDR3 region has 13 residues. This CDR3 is CASTEIEDTEAFF. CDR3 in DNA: TGCGCCAGCACCGAAATAGAGGACACTGAAGCTTTCTTT.

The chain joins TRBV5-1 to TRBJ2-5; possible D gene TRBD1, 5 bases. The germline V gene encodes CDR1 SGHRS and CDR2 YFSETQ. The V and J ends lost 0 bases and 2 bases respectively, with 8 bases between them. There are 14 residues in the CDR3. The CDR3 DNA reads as TGCGCCAGCAGCTTGGAGGACACTCAAGAGACCCAGTACTTC. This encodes CASSLEDTQETQYF.